This TCR beta chain was recovered during a study of T cell responses to AZD1222 COVID-19 vaccine. TCRdb keeps only in-frame clones here, not all; method: immunoSEQ multiplex PCR. The sample includes under 200,000 clones, 90% to 95% of them seen just once. The CDR3 has 17 residues. Germline CDR1 is MNHEY and CDR2 is SMNVEV (reference sequence). V lost 0 bases to trimming and J lost 6 bases, with 15 bases between them. The receptor was derived from an adult in good health. The chain carries TRBV27 and TRBJ1-6, with D perhaps TRBD1 (6 bases). The material was peripheral blood, obtained on day 0 of AZD1222 vaccination. The CDR3 is CASSLSPSTGANSPLHF. The CDR3 DNA reads as TGTGCCAGCAGTTTATCCCCTTCGACAGGTGCTAATTCACCCCTCCACTTT.